Listed below are T cell receptor beta chains from one sample, sequenced in a study of shared T cell receptors in the human thymus. Here immunoSEQ multiplex PCR was the method, and the copy in TCRdb shows in-frame clones only, minus some. The data contain hundreds of thousands of clones, just under 95% of them seen just once; the ten biggest clones take up 0.015% to 0.02%. The sequenced material came from thymocytes. These receptors all come from a human donor. Each CDR3 is given with its conserved first and last residue. A D gene is named only where the DNA matches it firmly. The size field is filled for only some rows; it gives once, few, many or a size class.

J gene: TRBJ2-2; clone size: .; D gene: TRBD2; V gene: TRBV19; CDR3 protein: CASSIGAGEVYTGELFF; CDR3 DNA: TGTGCCAGTAGTATAGGAGCGGGAGAGGTTTACACCGGGGAGCTGTTTTTT
J gene: TRBJ1-1; clone size: .; D gene: .; V gene: TRBV6-6; CDR3 protein: CASSTRTNTEAFF; CDR3 DNA: TGTGCCAGCAGCACCAGGACGAACACTGAAGCTTTCTTT
J gene: TRBJ2-3; clone size: .; D gene: .; V gene: TRBV6-4; CDR3 protein: CASSYDRGRTDTQYF; CDR3 DNA: TGTGCCAGCAGCTACGATCGCGGACGCACAGATACGCAGTATTTT
J gene: TRBJ2-2; clone size: .; D gene: TRBD2; V gene: TRBV9; CDR3 protein: CASSLVEPGTSPPGELFF; CDR3 DNA: TGTGCCAGCAGCCTAGTGGAACCTGGGACTAGTCCGCCCGGGGAGCTGTTTTTT
J gene: TRBJ2-7; clone size: .; D gene: .; V gene: TRBV5-1; CDR3 protein: CASSLGSVRDEQYF; CDR3 DNA: TGCGCCAGCAGCTTGGGCTCGGTGCGCGACGAGCAGTACTTC
J gene: TRBJ1-4; clone size: once; D gene: TRBD1; V gene: TRBV28; CDR3 protein: CASSPGTGAEKLFF; CDR3 DNA: TGTGCCAGCAGTCCAGGGACAGGGGCTGAAAAACTGTTTTTT
J gene: TRBJ2-1; clone size: .; D gene: TRBD2; V gene: TRBV19; CDR3 protein: CASSILVISGRPYNEQFF; CDR3 DNA: TGTGCCAGTAGTATTTTAGTCATTAGCGGGAGGCCCTACAATGAGCAGTTCTTC
J gene: TRBJ2-7; clone size: .; D gene: TRBD2; V gene: TRBV5-4; CDR3 protein: CASSLVAGGPPYEQYF; CDR3 DNA: TGTGCCAGCAGCTTAGTAGCGGGAGGGCCCCCCTACGAGCAGTACTTC
J gene: TRBJ1-4; clone size: .; D gene: TRBD1; V gene: TRBV28; CDR3 protein: CASSFGDRGSEKLFF; CDR3 DNA: TGTGCCAGCAGTTTCGGGGACAGGGGATCTGAAAAACTGTTTTTT
J gene: TRBJ2-6; clone size: .; D gene: TRBD2; V gene: TRBV19; CDR3 protein: CASPMGGSNVLTF; CDR3 DNA: TGTGCCAGCCCCATGGGGGGGTCCAACGTCCTGACTTTC
J gene: TRBJ1-2; clone size: .; D gene: TRBD1; V gene: TRBV27; CDR3 protein: CASSLGGTGSRGYTF; CDR3 DNA: TGTGCCAGCAGTTTAGGGGGGACAGGGTCGAGAGGCTACACCTTC
J gene: TRBJ2-1; clone size: .; D gene: .; V gene: TRBV6-5; CDR3 protein: CASSSFPNEQFF; CDR3 DNA: TGTGCCAGCAGTTCCTTCCCCAATGAGCAGTTCTTC
J gene: TRBJ2-7; clone size: .; D gene: TRBD1; V gene: TRBV29-1; CDR3 protein: CSVVQGQGAWEQYF; CDR3 DNA: TGCAGCGTTGTTCAGGGACAGGGGGCGTGGGAGCAGTACTTC
J gene: TRBJ2-7; clone size: .; D gene: TRBD1; V gene: TRBV28; CDR3 protein: CASSLDRGLDGEDYEQYF; CDR3 DNA: TGTGCCAGCAGCTTGGACAGGGGGCTTGACGGGGAGGATTACGAGCAGTACTTC
J gene: TRBJ2-1; clone size: .; D gene: .; V gene: TRBV29-1; CDR3 protein: CSVENTGSSYNEQFF; CDR3 DNA: TGCAGCGTTGAGAACACAGGGAGCTCCTACAATGAGCAGTTCTTC
J gene: TRBJ2-1; clone size: .; D gene: TRBD2; V gene: TRBV6-6; CDR3 protein: CASSTASGRAYNEQFF; CDR3 DNA: TGTGCCAGCAGTACAGCTAGCGGGAGGGCCTACAATGAGCAGTTCTTC
J gene: TRBJ2-4; clone size: .; D gene: .; V gene: TRBV14; CDR3 protein: CASSQAPRGKAKNIQYF; CDR3 DNA: TGTGCCAGCAGCCAAGCCCCCAGGGGAAAGGCCAAAAACATTCAGTACTTC
J gene: TRBJ2-3; clone size: .; D gene: .; V gene: TRBV2; CDR3 protein: CAVPLGEITDTQYF; CDR3 DNA: TGTGCAGTGCCTTTGGGGGAAATCACAGATACGCAGTATTTT
J gene: TRBJ2-1; clone size: few; D gene: .; V gene: TRBV14; CDR3 protein: CASSYLGEALYNEQFF; CDR3 DNA: TGTGCCAGCAGCTACCTCGGGGAGGCGCTTTACAATGAGCAGTTCTTC
J gene: TRBJ1-5; clone size: .; D gene: TRBD1; V gene: TRBV6-1; CDR3 protein: CASSADRAGPGNQPQHF; CDR3 DNA: TGTGCCAGCAGTGCGGACAGGGCAGGTCCGGGCAATCAGCCCCAGCATTTT
J gene: TRBJ2-5; clone size: .; D gene: .; V gene: TRBV6-1; CDR3 protein: CASSEGATTNFQETQYF; CDR3 DNA: TGTGCCAGCAGTGAGGGGGCGACTACCAACTTCCAAGAGACCCAGTACTTC
J gene: TRBJ1-5; clone size: .; D gene: .; V gene: TRBV21-1; CDR3 protein: CASSKARGRAGNQPQHF; CDR3 DNA: TGTGCCAGCAGCAAAGCGCGCGGCAGGGCGGGCAATCAGCCCCAGCATTTT
J gene: TRBJ1-2; clone size: .; D gene: .; V gene: TRBV11-1; CDR3 protein: CASSPGRQATYGYTF; CDR3 DNA: TGTGCCAGCAGCCCCGGGAGACAGGCAACCTATGGCTACACCTTC
J gene: TRBJ2-7; clone size: .; D gene: TRBD2; V gene: TRBV16; CDR3 protein: CASSQGLAGGSYEQYF; CDR3 DNA: TGTGCCAGCAGCCAAGGACTAGCGGGAGGCTCCTACGAGCAGTACTTC
J gene: TRBJ1-3; clone size: .; D gene: .; V gene: TRBV7-9; CDR3 protein: CASSLRSPDTIYF; CDR3 DNA: TGTGCCAGCAGCCTGCGGAGCCCGGACACCATATATTTT
J gene: TRBJ2-1; clone size: .; D gene: TRBD2; V gene: TRBV7-8; CDR3 protein: CASSLGTSGRGTYNEQFF; CDR3 DNA: TGTGCCAGCAGCTTGGGGACTAGCGGGAGGGGAACCTACAATGAGCAGTTCTTC
J gene: TRBJ2-7; clone size: .; D gene: .; V gene: TRBV7-2; CDR3 protein: CASSLRKRSPYEQYF; CDR3 DNA: TGTGCCAGCAGCTTAAGGAAGCGGTCCCCCTACGAGCAGTACTTC
J gene: TRBJ1-1; clone size: .; D gene: .; V gene: TRBV27; CDR3 protein: CASSSGRPRGNTEAFF; CDR3 DNA: TGTGCCAGCAGTTCCGGACGCCCCCGAGGAAACACTGAAGCTTTCTTT
J gene: TRBJ2-7; clone size: .; D gene: TRBD2; V gene: TRBV6-4; CDR3 protein: CASSDIREGLLEQYF; CDR3 DNA: TGTGCCAGCAGTGATATACGGGAGGGCCTTCTCGAGCAGTACTTC
J gene: TRBJ2-5; clone size: once; D gene: TRBD2; V gene: TRBV10-3; CDR3 protein: CAIRASGRAGETQYF; CDR3 DNA: TGTGCCATCCGGGCTAGCGGGAGGGCCGGCGAGACCCAGTACTTC
J gene: TRBJ1-5; clone size: .; D gene: .; V gene: TRBV10-3; CDR3 protein: CAISRGGDQPQHF; CDR3 DNA: TGTGCCATCAGCCGGGGGGGGGATCAGCCCCAGCATTTT
J gene: TRBJ2-3; clone size: .; D gene: .; V gene: TRBV7-8; CDR3 protein: CASSLLRDESRTQYF; CDR3 DNA: TGTGCCAGCAGCCTCCTCCGGGACGAATCGAGAACGCAGTATTTT
J gene: TRBJ1-2; clone size: .; D gene: TRBD1; V gene: TRBV4-1; CDR3 protein: CASSQDWRGLWNGYTF; CDR3 DNA: TGCGCCAGCAGCCAAGATTGGAGGGGGCTGTGGAATGGCTACACCTTC
J gene: TRBJ2-7; clone size: .; D gene: .; V gene: TRBV7-9; CDR3 protein: CASSFSFGKDEQYF; CDR3 DNA: TGTGCCAGCAGCTTCTCATTCGGGAAAGACGAGCAGTACTTC
J gene: TRBJ2-2; clone size: .; D gene: .; V gene: TRBV5-1; CDR3 protein: CASSLEGLELFF; CDR3 DNA: TGCGCCAGCAGCTTGGAAGGGTTGGAGCTGTTTTTT
J gene: TRBJ2-3; clone size: .; D gene: .; V gene: TRBV10-3; CDR3 protein: CAISESKVGGLSDTQYF; CDR3 DNA: TGTGCCATCAGTGAGTCGAAGGTGGGAGGACTATCAGATACGCAGTATTTT
J gene: TRBJ1-5; clone size: .; D gene: TRBD1; V gene: TRBV7-2; CDR3 protein: CASSLGTGSYSNQPQHF; CDR3 DNA: TGTGCCAGCAGCTTAGGGACAGGGTCATATAGCAATCAGCCCCAGCATTTT
J gene: TRBJ2-7; clone size: .; D gene: .; V gene: TRBV5-6; CDR3 protein: CASSLEGPLYEQYF; CDR3 DNA: TGTGCCAGCAGCTTGGAGGGCCCCCTCTACGAGCAGTACTTC
J gene: TRBJ2-3; clone size: few; D gene: TRBD2; V gene: TRBV4-3; CDR3 protein: CASSLTPGPRLAGSDTQYF; CDR3 DNA: TGCGCCAGCAGCCTAACCCCGGGGCCCCGTTTAGCGGGATCAGATACGCAGTATTTT
J gene: TRBJ2-7; clone size: .; D gene: TRBD2; V gene: TRBV4-3; CDR3 protein: CASSQDGGGTSYEQYF; CDR3 DNA: TGCGCCAGCAGCCAAGATGGCGGGGGAACCTCCTACGAGCAGTACTTC
J gene: TRBJ2-1; clone size: .; D gene: TRBD2; V gene: TRBV27; CDR3 protein: CASSLSIWGGPKRTSYNEQFF; CDR3 DNA: TGTGCCAGCAGTTTATCGATCTGGGGGGGACCCAAGAGGACCTCCTACAATGAGCAGTTCTTC